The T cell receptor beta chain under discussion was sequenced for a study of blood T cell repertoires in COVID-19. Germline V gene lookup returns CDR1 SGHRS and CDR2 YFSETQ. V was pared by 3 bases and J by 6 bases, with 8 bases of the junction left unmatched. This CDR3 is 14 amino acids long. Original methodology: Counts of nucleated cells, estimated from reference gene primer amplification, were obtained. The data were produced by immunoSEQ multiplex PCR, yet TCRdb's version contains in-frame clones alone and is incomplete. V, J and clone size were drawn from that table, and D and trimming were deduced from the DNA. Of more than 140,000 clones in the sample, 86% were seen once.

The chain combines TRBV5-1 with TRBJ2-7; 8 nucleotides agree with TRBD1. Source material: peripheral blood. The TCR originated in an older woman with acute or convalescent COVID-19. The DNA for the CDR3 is TGCGCCAGCAGCTCCGGACAGGGACTGGGCGAGCAGTACTTC. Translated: CASSSGQGLGEQYF.